This is a list of T cell receptor beta chains from one sample in a study of T cells in Graves' hyperthyroidism and ophthalmopathy. TCRdb analysed the multiplex PCR reads with MiXCR anew, one entry per CDR3 protein. The sample has 480,000 or so distinct CDR3 sequences; around 50% are singletons. Sequencing was carried out using peripheral blood or thyroid tissue (not recorded which). These receptors all stem from an adult woman with Graves' disease, either hyperthyroidism or ophthalmopathy (not recorded which). Each CDR3 is given with its conserved first and last residue. The D gene is left open where the match is weak. Clone size is shown for a subset of rows, as once, few, many or a class of expanded clone.

len | j_gene | abundance | d_gene | v_gene | CDR3aa | CDR3nt
17 | TRBJ1-6 | many | NA | TRBV11-2 | CASSFPPSGHDNSPLHF | TGTGCCAGCAGCTTCCCCCCTAGCGGGCATGATAATTCACCCCTCCACTTT
16 | TRBJ1-6 | NA | TRBD1 | TRBV19 | CASSQWWAGGDSPLHF | TGTGCCAGTAGCCAATGGTGGGCAGGGGGCGACTCACCCCTCCACTTT
14 | TRBJ1-6 | many | NA | TRBV19 | CASTKGSGNSPLHF | TGTGCCAGTACGAAAGGCTCAGGGAATTCACCCCTCCACTTT
14 | TRBJ1-6 | many | TRBD1 | TRBV5-1 | CASGQGAGNSPLHF | TGCGCCAGCGGCCAGGGGGCCGGTAATTCACCCCTCCACTTT
13 | TRBJ2-7 | NA | NA | TRBV20-1 | CSANPGGTYEQYF | TGCAGTGCAAACCCCGGCGGGACCTACGAGCAGTACTTC
14 | TRBJ1-3 | many | NA | TRBV7-9 | CASSRAGTINTIYF | TGTGCCAGCAGTCGTGCAGGAACAATAAACACCATATATTTT
12 | TRBJ1-2 | NA | TRBD1 | TRBV25-1 | CASSGDRAGYTF | TGTGCCAGCAGTGGGGACAGGGCGGGCTACACCTTC
15 | TRBJ1-1 | many | TRBD1 | TRBV11-2 | CASNYVQGVNTEAFF | TGTGCCAGCAACTATGTCCAGGGGGTGAACACTGAAGCTTTCTTT
13 | TRBJ2-3 | NA | NA | TRBV4-3 | CASSQAIADTQYF | TGCGCCAGCAGCCAAGCCATAGCGGATACGCAGTATTTT
17 | TRBJ1-5 | many | TRBD1 | TRBV24-1 | CATSDKPGQGYPQPQHF | TGTGCCACCAGTGACAAACCGGGACAGGGATATCCCCAGCCCCAGCATTTT
16 | TRBJ1-1 | many | NA | TRBV19 | CASSPASGGRNTEAFF | TGTGCCAGTAGTCCGGCGTCCGGGGGCAGGAACACTGAAGCTTTCTTT
10 | TRBJ1-5 | NA | NA | TRBV2 | CASSRKTQHF | TGTGCCAGCAGTCGAAAGACCCAGCATTTT
16 | TRBJ2-7 | few | TRBD2 | TRBV20-1 | CSARVYGGRDTYEQYF | TGCAGTGCTAGAGTATACGGGGGGAGGGATACCTACGAGCAGTACTTC
12 | TRBJ2-7 | NA | NA | TRBV28 | CASSPFHDEQYF | TGTGCCAGCAGCCCCTTTCACGACGAGCAGTACTTC
15 | TRBJ2-7 | NA | NA | TRBV14 | CASSHFTLAGYEQYF | TGTGCCAGCAGCCACTTTACCCTAGCAGGCTACGAGCAGTACTTC
11 | TRBJ1-2 | NA | NA | TRBV19 | CATLAGYGYTF | TGTGCCACCTTGGCAGGCTATGGCTACACCTTC
13 | TRBJ2-6 | NA | TRBD1 | TRBV29-1 | CSVGQAGANVLTF | TGCAGCGTAGGACAGGCTGGGGCCAACGTCCTGACTTTC
12 | TRBJ2-7 | NA | NA | TRBV20-1 | CSVGVNSYEQYF | TGCAGCGTGGGTGTGAATTCCTACGAGCAGTACTTC
13 | TRBJ1-4 | NA | TRBD1 | TRBV5-1 | CASRRQGVEKLFF | TGCGCCAGCAGACGACAGGGGGTCGAAAAACTGTTTTTT
15 | TRBJ1-5 | many | NA | TRBV2 | CASSAGIDSNQPQHF | TGTGCCAGCTCGGCGGGGATTGATAGCAATCAGCCCCAGCATTTT
16 | TRBJ2-7 | many | TRBD2 | TRBV5-1 | CASSLAGLADSYEQYF | TGCGCCAGCAGCTTGGCGGGACTAGCGGATTCCTACGAGCAGTACTTC
16 | TRBJ2-2 | once | NA | TRBV7-2 | CASSLVRSINTGELFF | TGTGCCAGCAGCTTAGTCCGGAGCATAAACACCGGGGAGCTGTTTTTT
11 | TRBJ2-7 | few | NA | TRBV29-1 | CSLAGNYEQYF | TGCAGCTTGGCAGGGAACTACGAGCAGTACTTC
12 | TRBJ2-7 | NA | NA | TRBV5-1 | CASSSEGGEQYF | TGCGCCAGCAGCTCGGAAGGGGGCGAGCAGTACTTC
14 | TRBJ2-5 | NA | NA | TRBV7-2 | CASSLDVAEETQYF | TGTGCCAGCAGCTTAGATGTGGCGGAAGAGACCCAGTACTTC
14 | TRBJ2-2 | NA | NA | TRBV9 | CASSVDGQTGELFF | TGTGCCAGCAGCGTAGATGGACAAACCGGGGAGCTGTTTTTT
14 | TRBJ2-7 | many | TRBD2 | TRBV15 | CATSPRLAVYEQYF | TGTGCCACCAGCCCTCGACTAGCGGTCTACGAGCAGTACTTC
14 | TRBJ2-7 | NA | TRBD1 | TRBV5-6 | CASSLTTGTYEQYF | TGTGCCAGCAGCTTGACGACAGGGACCTACGAGCAGTACTTC
13 | TRBJ1-1 | many | TRBD1 | TRBV12-5 | CASSQGALTEAFF | TGTGCTAGTTCCCAGGGGGCGCTGACTGAAGCTTTCTTT
14 | TRBJ1-2 | once | NA | TRBV15 | CATSRERGNYGYTF | TGTGCCACCAGCAGAGAACGGGGGAACTATGGCTACACCTTC
14 | TRBJ2-7 | many | NA | TRBV12-3/TRBV12-4 | CASSQGTTLNEQYF | TGTGCCAGCAGTCAAGGGACAACCCTGAACGAGCAGTACTTC
16 | TRBJ2-5 | NA | NA | TRBV6-5 | CASGSPGTEGWETQYF | TGTGCCAGCGGTTCGCCGGGGACTGAAGGCTGGGAGACCCAGTACTTC